Following are 14 T cell receptor beta chains from one sample sequenced in a study of blood T cells in healthy people across ages. Through a sample-barcoded 5' primer and a J-beta primer mix, a second PCR was run for 7 to 11 cycles. TCRdb fed the 5' RACE reads into MiXCR, producing one record per CDR3 protein. Of around 940,000 distinct CDR3 sequences listed, roughly 50% are singletons. The sample consisted of blood. The receptors were sampled from a woman between 55 and 75 years old in good health.

Here the CDR3 DNA reads TGTGCCAGCAGCCCGGGGACACCTCGGGAGACCCAGTACTTC. Translated: CASSPGTPRETQYF. This rearrangement joins TRBV13 to TRBJ2-5; weak D call: TRBD1 (6 bases). Germline CDR1 reads PRHDT; CDR2 reads FYEKMQ (reference sequence). The V and J ends lost 5 bases and 5 bases respectively, with 15 bases between them. The CDR3 totals 14 residues.

Concerning this clonotype: The junction does not match germline at one end; this may be a read error. The rearrangement joins TRBV28 to TRBJ2-7, with D perhaps matching TRBD2 (5 bases). This CDR3 is built from 12 residues. Germline assignment: CDR1 MDHEN and CDR2 SYDVKM. CDR3 nucleotides: TGTGCCTGCAGATCCGGAGGTATCGAGCAGTACTTC. Its protein product is CACRSGGIEQYF.

This clonotype has only a few counts. The rearrangement joins TRBV7-9 to TRBJ2-5, with 9 bases lining up with TRBD1. Germline CDR1 and CDR2: SEHNR and FQNEAQ (reference sequence). The CDR3 is 14 residues long. The junction had 4 bases not matched to a gene; V was cut back by 3 bases and J by 5 bases. The CDR3 reads CASSFGTGYETQYF. CDR3 coding DNA: TGTGCCAGCAGCTTCGGGACAGGGTACGAGACCCAGTACTTC.

The chain combines TRBV4-3 with TRBJ1-6; D gene ambiguous. CDR3 size: 15 residues. Trimming took off 0 bases at V and 6 bases at J, with 9 bases between the two ends. Germline CDR1 LGHNA, CDR2 YSLEER. CDR3 amino acids: CASSQEGRSNSPLHF. In DNA form, the CDR3 reads TGCGCCAGCAGCCAAGAGGGCAGGAGTAATTCACCCCTCCACTTT.

J is TRBJ2-1 and V is TRBV10-3; 11 bases map to TRBD2. The CDR3 spans 15 residues. The junction had 6 bases not matched to a gene; V was cut back by 6 bases and J by 5 bases. Germline V gene sequence: CDR1 ENHRY, CDR2 SYGVKD. This chain's CDR3 is CAIRAQLAGDNEQFF. Written as DNA, the CDR3 is TGTGCCATCAGGGCCCAACTAGCGGGAGACAATGAGCAGTTCTTC.

This clonotype was seen more than once but under ten times. The chain links TRBV28 to TRBJ2-5; 7 bases fit TRBD2. Per germline, CDR1 MDHEN and CDR2 SYDVKM. The ends lost 6 bases at V and 5 bases at J; junction bases unmatched: 15. This CDR3 region has 16 residues. CDR3 sequence: CASRSVRLAFPETQYF. CDR3 sequence (DNA): TGTGCCAGCAGATCGGTGCGACTAGCTTTCCCGGAGACCCAGTACTTC. Combining the CDR3 with reference TRBV28 and TRBJ2-5 gives the whole variable domain DVKVTQSSRYLVKRTGEKVFLECVQDMDHENMFWYRQDPGLGLRLIYFSYDVKMKEKGDIPEGYSVSREKKERFSLILESASTNQTSMYLCASRSVRLAFPETQYFGPGTRLLVL.

This clonotype was found a few times. Here the CDR3 reads CASSLDPRGVNEQFF. The CDR3 DNA reads as TGCGCCAGCAGCTTGGACCCCCGGGGGGTCAATGAGCAGTTCTTC. V gene TRBV5-1 combines with J gene TRBJ2-1; 7 bases fit TRBD2. CDR3 length: 15 residues. Germline V gene data show CDR1 as SGHRS and CDR2 as YFSETQ. V lost 0 bases to trimming and J lost 6 bases; unmatched junction nucleotides: 6.

J is TRBJ2-7 and V is TRBV6-1; D gene unclear. The J call could be wrong; TRBJ2-5 is a better fit for the DNA end. CDR1 is MNHNS, CDR2 SASEGT, per germline. The CDR3 loop spans 12 amino acids. CDR3 sequence: CASTPLRETQYF. The CDR3 coding sequence is TGTGCCAGCACTCCACTCCGGGAGACCCAGTACTTC.

The chain has TRBV20-1 and TRBJ2-7, with 8 bases matching TRBD1. The CDR3 contains 15 residues. CDR1 and CDR2 (germline): DFQATT, SNEGSKA (reference sequence). V lost 0 bases, J lost 5 bases, and 9 bases stayed unmatched. CDR3: CSARETTGVLHEQYF. As DNA, the CDR3 is TGCAGTGCTAGAGAGACGACAGGGGTTCTCCACGAGCAGTACTTC.

This rearrangement joins TRBV15 to TRBJ2-1; possibly TRBD2 for D (6 bases). The end of the DNA is better explained by TRBJ2-7, so the J call may be wrong. CDR1 LNHNV and CDR2 YYDKDF come from the germline V gene (reference sequence). The CDR3 has 17 residues. CDR3 amino acids: CATSFVGGSASYNEQYF. Written as DNA, the CDR3 is TGTGCCACCAGCTTCGTGGGGGGATCGGCCTCCTACAATGAGCAGTACTTC.

This clonotype was counted only a few times. This chain uses TRBV4-1 with TRBJ2-7; 9 bases are shared with TRBD2. The CDR3 runs 16 residues. After removal of 1 base from V and 2 bases from J, the junction contained 6 bases not matched to a gene. Germline lookup yields CDR1 MGHRA and CDR2 YSYEKL. The CDR3 coding sequence is TGCGCCAGCAGCCAAGTGACGGGACTAGCAACCTACGAGCAGTACTTC. Residues: CASSQVTGLATYEQYF.

This chain joins TRBV5-1 and TRBJ2-7, with 8 bases lining up with TRBD2. The CDR3 sequence is 14 residues long. Unmatched junction bases numbered 9, after V lost 7 bases and J lost 3 bases. From germline, CDR1 is SGHRS and CDR2 YFSETQ. The CDR3 bases are TGCGCCAGCGGGCGGGGGAGCGGGAGCTACGAGCAGTACTTC. Its translation: CASGRGSGSYEQYF.

The genes are TRBV6-6 and TRBJ1-2; 8 positions agree with TRBD1. Germline CDR1 and CDR2: MNHNY and SVGAGI (reference sequence). The CDR3 is made up of 13 amino acids. Germline trimming cut 4 bases from V and 8 bases from J; bases unmatched to any gene: 6. As DNA, the CDR3 is TGTGCCAGCAGTTCGGACAGGGCGGGGGGCTACACCTTC. This gives the protein CASSSDRAGGYTF.

The rearrangement uses TRBV11-2 and TRBJ1-2, with D unresolved. V lost 6 bases, J lost 4 bases, and 6 bases lay in between. This CDR3 contains 11 residues. Looked up from germline, CDR1 is SGHAT and CDR2 is FQNNGV. CDR3 coding DNA: TGTGCCAGCAGGGGCGCCTATGGCTACACCTTC. Translating it yields CASRGAYGYTF. Looking up the rest from reference TRBV11-2 and TRBJ1-2 gives the full variable domain: EAGVAQSPRYKIIEKRQSVAFWCNPISGHATLYWYQQILGQGPKLLIQFQNNGVVDDSQLPKDRFSAERLKGVDSTLKIQPAKLEDSAVYLCASRGAYGYTFGSGTRLTVV.